The present T cell receptor beta chain was sequenced within a study of shared clonotypes between healthy human individuals. Concerning this clone itself: Its antigen is undetermined.

Study results and caveats: Shared clonotypes across all four donors exceeded non-shared ones in generation probability. Sharing across four donors was seen in 4% to 5.5% of naive CD4 clonotypes.

The authors distributed each subset's genomic DNA evenly over several immunoSEQ plates. Here immunoSEQ multiplex PCR was the method, and the copy in TCRdb shows in-frame clones only, minus some. The repertoire holds around 2,000,000 clones, less than 95% seen once, with roughly 1% in the top ten. Positive CCR7 selection of CD45RO-negative cells yielded the naive CD8 cells, and terminally differentiated effector memory CD45RA+ cells were excluded. This CDR3 comprises 17 residues. The V gene's germline CDR1 is WNHNN and CDR2 SYGVQD (reference sequence). Trimming left V 0 bases short and J 6 bases short, with 19 bases between.

The sample taken for sequencing was naive CD8+ T cells sorted from blood. This chain connects TRBV10-1 to TRBJ2-3; D remains ambiguous. The TCR comes from a man between 18 and 35 years old in good health. The CDR3 sequence is CASSESGVGSFSDTQYF. CDR3 DNA: TGCGCCAGCAGTGAGTCGGGCGTTGGAAGCTTCTCGGATACGCAGTATTTT.